This record looks at one T cell receptor beta chain sequence and its context. No antigen is known for it. This entry is derived from a study of blood T cells in healthy people across ages. Study in general: There was about one barcoded beta molecule captured by template switching per two T cells. Study outcomes and limitations: Conclusively comparing naive with antigen-experienced cells was impossible with unsorted PBMCs.

CDR1 and CDR2 (germline): KGHDR, SFDVKD. The CDR3 is made up of 13 amino acids. V gave up 6 bases and J gave up 2 bases, with 10 bases separating them. A J-beta primer mix and a sample-barcoded 5' primer were used in a second PCR of roughly 7 to 12 cycles. Each cDNA molecule carried a tag from a template-switch adaptor that contained 12 random nucleotides. TCRdb reprocessed the 5' RACE reads via MiXCR and lists one record per CDR3 protein. The data contain hundreds of thousands of distinct CDR3 sequences, 44% of them singletons. Healthy Russian Caucasian donors spanned ages roughly 6 to 100 years. This TCR came from a man aged 55 to 69 in good health. Sequencing was performed on blood. This rearrangement joins TRBV24-1 to TRBJ2-7; D gene unclear. The CDR3 region has the DNA TGTGCCACCAGTCACCCATTAACCTACGAGCAGTACTTC. Its translation: CATSHPLTYEQYF.